This T cell receptor beta chain was identified in a study of blood T cell repertoires in COVID-19. Looking at the study overall: Samples taken during acute and convalescent COVID-19 were collected in the United States, Italy and Spain.

Original processing methods: Nucleated cell number was recorded as an estimate derived from reference gene primer amplification. Some clones are missing from TCRdb's copy, which holds only in-frame ones; the method was immunoSEQ multiplex PCR. Clone size and V and J calls were adopted from that table, with D and trimming inferred from the DNA. The profile shows around 200,000 clones, about nine tenths of them singletons. This CDR3 comprises 13 residues. V was shortened by 6 bases and J by 9 bases, with 15 bases between the two germline ends. In germline, CDR1 is LNHDA, CDR2 SQIVND (reference sequence).

The gene calls are TRBV19 and TRBJ2-1; D remains unclear. The sample comprised peripheral blood. The TCR comes from a young man with active or convalescent COVID-19. CDR3 loop: CASSRNSRSEQFF. CDR3 coding DNA: TGTGCCAGTAGCAGAAATAGCCGGTCTGAGCAGTTCTTC.